Sequencing of this T cell receptor beta chain was carried out in a study of cytomegalovirus exposure and HLA in healthy donors (dated by TCRdb to the late 2010s). Turning to the overall study: According to an earlier analysis of several hundred of the donors, roughly 180 million T cells yielded some 110 million unique TCR beta sequences and roughly 280 Gb of sequence data. An early release that covered roughly 600 HLA-typed donors contained approximately 300 gigabases of sequencing data and some 87 million unique TCR sequences. Of the roughly 390 genotyped donors, about 84% fell in the genetic ancestry cluster associated with self-reported Caucasian donors. The study was designed to test whether signatures of past pathogen exposure could be identified by cataloging public T cell receptors. The study profiled the T cell repertoires of hundreds of subjects by immunosequencing and related them to cytomegalovirus serostatus. Besides the first cohort of roughly 700 subjects, a separate validation cohort made up of roughly 120 different subjects was used. To predict cytomegalovirus infection status, the study brought together high-throughput TCR immunosequencing, statistical association of individual TCRs with disease status, and machine learning. A later analysis re-analyzed previously published TCR beta repertoires from hundreds of donors and added high-resolution HLA genotyping to study TCR occurrence patterns. The later analysis used no new phenotypic data to find candidate immune exposures, relying instead on TCR beta sequences and their occurrence across donors. To decide whether each TCR beta V gene segment behaved as functional or pseudogenic, an earlier analysis of fewer than 750 of the donors relied on high-throughput TCR beta sequencing. Donor age, sex, ethnicity and CMV serostatus were compiled together with the repertoire data. A later genetic analysis used genome-wide SNP genotypes for about 60% of the roughly 700 donors, treating that subset as a discovery cohort. Every discovery cohort repertoire had been produced on one sequencing platform. HLA typing included class I and class II loci at four-digit resolution. The number of typed donors differed by locus: 629-630 for A, B, C, DRB1 and DQB1; approximately 530 for DQA1; approximately 610 for DPA1; and roughly 470 for DPB1. Because of strong linkage in the cohort, a handful of DR-DQ haplotypes were treated as single units for association and clustering. Among some 400 genotyped donors of the cohort, an average of 235,054 unique TCR beta nucleotide sequences were sequenced per donor, 15% to 20% of them non-productive. Broad study findings and their caveats: According to the authors, the approach could potentially be generalized to other disease states and immunological phenotypes. Linkage disequilibrium might explain the correlated functional status among segregating V segments, but an unknown experimental factor could not be ruled out. HLA typing was unavailable for some donors at each locus, so association tests used only the typed subset. In vitro tests confirmed that three of the cytomegalovirus-associated TCR beta chains recognize cytomegalovirus antigens. The classifier was reported to diagnose cytomegalovirus status with high specificity and sensitivity in both the original cohort and the validation cohort. Most TCR sequences were seen in very few donors, while some public TCRs were found in many individuals. In an earlier analysis of approximately 590 of the donors, most TCR beta V segments were observed in productive rearrangements about 87% or about 30% of the time, broadly matching IMGT annotations. A later analysis found that HLA-associated TCR beta chains were more clonally expanded and had lower generation probabilities than equally common non-associated chains. In a later analysis, several top co-occurrence clusters were reported to appear linked to parvovirus B19, influenza, CMV and Epstein-Barr virus. An association between a missense DCLRE1C variant and V-gene and J-gene trimming of TCR beta chains was found in a later genetic analysis and replicated in an independent cohort. Roughly uniform sequencing depth across donors was assumed in presence/absence analyses, although this assumption may not hold. Most CMV-associated TCR beta chains appeared to be HLA-restricted in a later analysis, and the HLA associations seemed to be driven largely by CMV exposure. The cohort was sequenced for TCR beta chains only, and without alpha or paired-chain data the features that could be detected were limited. Specific HLA alleles were associated with roughly 16,000 TCR beta sequences at a false discovery rate of 0.05 in a later analysis. A cluster of highly shared sequence variants was judged likely to represent a technical artifact of the sequencing pipeline. The study listed 150 to 200 TCR beta chains as associated with cytomegalovirus. According to a later genetic analysis, donors in an Asian-associated ancestry cluster had fewer N-insertions in productive TCRs than the approximately 670-donor mean. Because the 87-base-pair reads could not distinguish some IMGT-functional V segments, including TRBV6-2 and TRBV6-3, those segments were excluded. When HLA alleles, especially DR and DQ, strongly co-occurred, attributing TCR associations to individual alleles was difficult. Approximately 16 rarely observed V segments, including chromosome 9 orphons, were excluded from the earlier analysis of about 610 of the donors because counts were too low. Immune exposure information for the cohort was limited to CMV serostatus. According to a later analysis, TCR association rates differed among HLA loci, with DRB1 alleles showing the most associated TCRs and HLA-C alleles showing the fewest. A further reported finding was that TCR beta sequences accurately predicted the HLA-A and HLA-B alleles for most subjects in the first cohort.

The cohort was made up of approximately 670 healthy bone marrow donors. At the time of sampling, every cohort member was nominally healthy, though immune exposures that went unrecorded were likely present. The donor was CMV seropositive and was included in the group of 250 to 350 seropositive cohort members. Every donor gave a peripheral blood sample, and the peripheral blood mononuclear cells from that sample were used for TCR beta sequencing. The Qiagen DNeasy Blood Extraction Kit was used to extract genomic DNA from the blood cell samples. The CDR3 sequence holds 15 residues, the cysteine and phenylalanine included. CDR3 DNA only is kept here, 45 bases in frame from base 1. Trimming removed 2 bases from V and 2 bases from J; the gene matches leave 4 bases unexplained. Via the germline V gene, CDR1 is SGHDN and CDR2 FVKESK. The sample holds one count of this clone. The target of this receptor is not known. Per-base qualities were not stored, and no clone one base away is much larger.

The library was built by means of the immunoSEQ multiplex PCR assay. For the multiplex PCR, a mixture combining 60 forward primers for TCR Vbeta segments and 13 reverse primers for TCR Jbeta segments was used. Amplification of the CDR3 region of rearranged TCR beta genes was performed with a multiplex PCR assay on genomic DNA. Amplified TCR beta libraries were sequenced as 87-base-pair reads on the Illumina HiSeq System. The study's processing was this. Across the 670 or so repertoires, a later analysis counted 78 million or so unique TCR beta chains, 9 million to 14 million of which were shared by at least two donors. A nearest-neighbor algorithm error-corrected the raw reads and collapsed the reads into unique sequences, merging closely related sequences to remove PCR and sequencing errors. V, D and J gene segments were assigned by aligning CDR3 sequences to IMGT reference sequences. For a sequence to be retained, at least a six-nucleotide match to both a V gene segment and a J gene segment was required. Rearrangements were called productive when the CDR3 lacked stop codons and stayed in frame with V and J; all others were non-productive. CDR3 was defined by IMGT convention, running from the second conserved V-encoded cysteine to the conserved J-encoded phenylalanine. In an earlier analysis of approximately 590 of the donors, sequences lacking an unambiguous match to a single V gene segment were excluded. An earlier analysis of 550 to 650 of the donors classified V segments as functional when productive rearrangements were above 56.7% and as segregating when the standard deviation between donors was above 5%. A statistical classification framework was developed to diagnose cytomegalovirus status using the catalog of TCR beta chain sequences. In a later analysis, TCR nucleotide sequences were compared against IMGT/GENE-DB human TR gene sequences so that V and J genes could be assigned. Using the TCRdist pipeline, a later analysis assigned CDR3 sequences along with most-parsimonious VDJ recombination scenarios. In a later analysis, every TCR beta chain was defined by the combination of its CDR3 amino acid sequence and its V-gene family, and reads without a unique V-gene family were dropped. To address suspected cross-contamination and a sequencing artifact, a later analysis removed 550 to 750 highly shared, low-generation-probability nucleotide sequences. In a later analysis, a clonal expansion index for each public chain was calculated from normalized within-repertoire ranks of inferred template counts. A later analysis computed generation probabilities with a VDJ recombination model fitted to out-of-frame rearrangements, and checked the results against IGoR. A later analysis scored TCR-TCR, TCR-HLA and TCR-CMV co-occurrence with hypergeometric tests, applying a repertoire-size bias correction to TCR pairs. In a later analysis, false discovery rates were estimated by permuting HLA or CMV assignments 20 times. In a later analysis, co-occurring TCRs were grouped with DBSCAN, and TCRdist sequence similarity was added when clustering was performed within HLA-allele-positive subsets. Repertoires with fewer than 30,000 or more than 120,000 public chains were left out of co-occurrence clustering, as were four to six repertoires with anomalous nucleotide sharing. TCRdb stores this immuneACCESS table with in-frame sequences only. Part of the clones is absent; in the studies checked, under half of the shortfall reflects unresolved V genes, and no reason is known for the rest. Clone size and the V and J calls come from that table; the DNA yielded D and trimming. The sample yields more than 65,000 clones; roughly 74% were counted once. The ten largest account for roughly 11% of the sample.

Recombination joined TRBV14 with TRBJ2-7, with TRBD1 identical over 9 junction bases. This TCR was sampled from a woman aged 60-75 years in good health and CMV-seropositive. Specimen: PBMCs. The CDR3 corresponds to CASSQRGQGTYEQYF. The DNA is TGTGCCAGCAGCCAAAGGGGACAGGGCACCTACGAGCAGTACTTC.